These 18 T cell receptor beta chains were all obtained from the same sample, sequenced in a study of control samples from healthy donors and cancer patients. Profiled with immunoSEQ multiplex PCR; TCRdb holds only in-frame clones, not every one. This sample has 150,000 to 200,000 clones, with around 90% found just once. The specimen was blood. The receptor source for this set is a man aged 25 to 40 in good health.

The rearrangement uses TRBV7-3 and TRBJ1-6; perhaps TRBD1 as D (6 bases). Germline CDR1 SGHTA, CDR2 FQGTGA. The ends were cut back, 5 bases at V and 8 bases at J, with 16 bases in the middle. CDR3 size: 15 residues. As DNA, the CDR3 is TGTGCCAGCAGCCCAAAGGGCAGGGGTTATTCACCCCTCCACTTT. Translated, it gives CASSPKGRGYSPLHF.

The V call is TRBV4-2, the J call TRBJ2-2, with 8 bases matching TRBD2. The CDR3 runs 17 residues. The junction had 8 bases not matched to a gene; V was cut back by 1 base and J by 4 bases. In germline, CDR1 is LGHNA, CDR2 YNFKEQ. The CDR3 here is CASSQGSAGRATGELFF. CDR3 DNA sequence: TGTGCCAGCAGCCAAGGTTCGGCCGGGAGGGCCACCGGGGAGCTGTTTTTT.

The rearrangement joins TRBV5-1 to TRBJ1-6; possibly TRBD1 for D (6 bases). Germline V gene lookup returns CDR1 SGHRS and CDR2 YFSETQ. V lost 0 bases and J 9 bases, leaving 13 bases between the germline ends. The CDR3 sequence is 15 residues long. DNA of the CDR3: TGCGCCAGCAGCTTGGATACAGGGTCAAGTTCACCCCTCCACTTT. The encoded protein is CASSLDTGSSSPLHF.

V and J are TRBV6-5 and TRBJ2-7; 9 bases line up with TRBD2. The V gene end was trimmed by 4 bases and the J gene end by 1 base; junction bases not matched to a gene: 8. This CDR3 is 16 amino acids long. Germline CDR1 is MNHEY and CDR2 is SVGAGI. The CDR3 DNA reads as TGTGCCAGCAGTTTAGCGGGGGCCCCACCTTCCTACGAGCAGTACTTC. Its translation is CASSLAGAPPSYEQYF.

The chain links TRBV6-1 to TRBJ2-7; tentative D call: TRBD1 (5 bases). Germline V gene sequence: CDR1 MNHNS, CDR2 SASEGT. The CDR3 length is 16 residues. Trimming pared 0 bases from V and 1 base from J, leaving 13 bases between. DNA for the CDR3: TGTGCCAGCAGTGAAGCGACAGTGCACCCTTCCTACGAGCAGTACTTC. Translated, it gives CASSEATVHPSYEQYF.

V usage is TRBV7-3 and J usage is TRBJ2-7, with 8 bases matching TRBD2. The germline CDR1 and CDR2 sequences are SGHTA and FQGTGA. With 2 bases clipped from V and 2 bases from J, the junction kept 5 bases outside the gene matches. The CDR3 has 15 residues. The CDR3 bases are TGTGCCAGCAGCTTACGGGGGGGGCAGGCCTACGAGCAGTACTTC. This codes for CASSLRGGQAYEQYF.

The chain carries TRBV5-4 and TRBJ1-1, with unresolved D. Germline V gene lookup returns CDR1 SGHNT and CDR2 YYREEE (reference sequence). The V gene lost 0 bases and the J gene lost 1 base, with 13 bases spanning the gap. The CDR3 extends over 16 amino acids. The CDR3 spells CASSLGFGGGNTEAFF. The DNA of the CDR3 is TGTGCCAGCAGCTTGGGGTTCGGAGGAGGGAACACTGAAGCTTTCTTT.

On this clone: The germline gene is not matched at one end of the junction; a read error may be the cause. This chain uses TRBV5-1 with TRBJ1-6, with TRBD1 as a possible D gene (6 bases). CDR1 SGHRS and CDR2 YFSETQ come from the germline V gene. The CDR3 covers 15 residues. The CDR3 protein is CARSGGPGGHSPLHF. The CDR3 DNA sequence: TGCGCCCGCAGCGGGGGACCGGGGGGGCATTCACCCCTCCACTTT.

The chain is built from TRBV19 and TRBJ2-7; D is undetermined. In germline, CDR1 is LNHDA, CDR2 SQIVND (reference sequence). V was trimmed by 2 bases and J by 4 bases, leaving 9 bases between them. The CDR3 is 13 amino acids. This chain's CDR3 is CASSITVGYEQYF. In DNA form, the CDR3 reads TGTGCCAGTAGTATAACAGTCGGGTACGAGCAGTACTTC. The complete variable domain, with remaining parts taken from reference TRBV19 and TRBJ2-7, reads DGGITQSPKYLFRKEGQNVTLSCEQNLNHDAMYWYRQDPGQGLRLIYYSQIVNDFQKGDIAEGYSVSREKKESFPLTVTSAQKNPTAFYLCASSITVGYEQYFGPGTRLTVT.

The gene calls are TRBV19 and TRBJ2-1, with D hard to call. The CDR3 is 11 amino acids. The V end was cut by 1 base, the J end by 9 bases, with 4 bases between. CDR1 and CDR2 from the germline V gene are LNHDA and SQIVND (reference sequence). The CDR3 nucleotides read TGTGCCAGTAGTATAGGGGTTGAGCAGTTCTTC. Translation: CASSIGVEQFF.

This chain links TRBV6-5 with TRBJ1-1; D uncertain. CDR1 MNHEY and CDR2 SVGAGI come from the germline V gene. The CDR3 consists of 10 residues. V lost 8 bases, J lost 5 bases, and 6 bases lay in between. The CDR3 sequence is CASGETEAFF. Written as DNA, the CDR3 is TGTGCCAGCGGGGAGACTGAAGCTTTCTTT.

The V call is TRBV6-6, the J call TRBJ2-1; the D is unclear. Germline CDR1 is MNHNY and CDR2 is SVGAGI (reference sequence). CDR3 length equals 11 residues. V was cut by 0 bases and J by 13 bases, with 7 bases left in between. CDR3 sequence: CASSYSTGQFF. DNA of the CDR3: TGTGCCAGCAGTTACTCTACGGGTCAGTTCTTC.

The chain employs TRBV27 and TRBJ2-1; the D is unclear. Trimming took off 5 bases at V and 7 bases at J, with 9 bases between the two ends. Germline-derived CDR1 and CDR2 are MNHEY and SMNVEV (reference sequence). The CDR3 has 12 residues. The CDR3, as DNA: TGTGCCAGCAGTGCTGGGTGGAATGAGCAGTTCTTC. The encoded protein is CASSAGWNEQFF.

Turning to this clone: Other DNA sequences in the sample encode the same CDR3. The CDR3 loop reads CASSPTGTNTGELFF. For the CDR3, the DNA is TGTGCCAGCAGCCCGACAGGGACGAACACCGGGGAGCTGTTTTTT. V and J are TRBV7-3 and TRBJ2-2; 7 positions match TRBD1. Germline V gene lookup returns CDR1 SGHTA and CDR2 FQGTGA. The CDR3 runs to 15 residues. Germline trimming cut 5 bases from V and 0 bases from J; bases unmatched to any gene: 3.

The CDR3, as DNA: TGTGCCAGCAGTGAACTCGACAGAAACAATGAGCAGTTCTTC. Its protein is CASSELDRNNEQFF. The chain couples TRBV6-1 to TRBJ2-1; D is possibly TRBD1 (5 bases). Germline V gene lookup returns CDR1 MNHNS and CDR2 SASEGT. The CDR3 length is 14 residues. Trimming removed 2 bases at V and 5 bases at J, with 10 bases between.

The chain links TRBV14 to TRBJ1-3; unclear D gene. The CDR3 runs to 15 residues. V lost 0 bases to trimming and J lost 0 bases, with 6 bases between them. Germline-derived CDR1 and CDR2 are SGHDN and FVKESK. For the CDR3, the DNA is TGTGCCAGCAGCCAAGAGGCAGGCTCTGGAAACACCATATATTTT. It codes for CASSQEAGSGNTIYF.

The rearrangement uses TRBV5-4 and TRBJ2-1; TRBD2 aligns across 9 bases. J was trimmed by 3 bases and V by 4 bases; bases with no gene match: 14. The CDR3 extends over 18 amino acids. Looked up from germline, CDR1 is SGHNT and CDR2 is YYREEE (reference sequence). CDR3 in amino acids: CASSLDGGRARYYNEQFF. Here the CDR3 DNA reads TGTGCCAGCAGCCTGGATGGCGGGAGGGCCCGTTACTACAATGAGCAGTTCTTC. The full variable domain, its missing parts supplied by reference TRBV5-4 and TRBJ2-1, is ETGVTQSPTHLIKTRGQQVTLRCSSQSGHNTVSWYQQALGQGPQFIFQYYREEENGRGNFPPRFSGLQFPNYSSELNVNALELDDSALYLCASSLDGGRARYYNEQFFGPGTRLTVL.

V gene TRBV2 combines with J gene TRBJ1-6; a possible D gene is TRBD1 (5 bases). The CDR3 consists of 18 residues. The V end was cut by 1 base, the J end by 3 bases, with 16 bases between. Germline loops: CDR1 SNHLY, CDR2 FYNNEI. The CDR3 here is CASSEERQSLLYNSPLHF. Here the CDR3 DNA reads TGTGCCAGCAGTGAAGAGCGACAGAGCCTCCTCTATAATTCACCCCTCCACTTT.